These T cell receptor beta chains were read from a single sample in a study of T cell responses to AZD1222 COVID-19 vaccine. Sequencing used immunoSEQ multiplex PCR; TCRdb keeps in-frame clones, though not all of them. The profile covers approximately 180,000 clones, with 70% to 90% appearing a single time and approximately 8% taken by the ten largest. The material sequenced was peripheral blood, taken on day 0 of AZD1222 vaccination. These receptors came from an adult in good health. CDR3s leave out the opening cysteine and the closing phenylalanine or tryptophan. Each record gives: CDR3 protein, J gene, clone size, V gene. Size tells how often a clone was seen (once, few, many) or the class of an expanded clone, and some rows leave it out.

ASSRNLQGLPQNEQF	TRBJ2-1	-	TRBV4-2
AWSSAGSSYEQY	TRBJ2-7	-	TRBV30
ASSPRQDYNEQF	TRBJ2-1	-	TRBV18
ASRSGTSGGPGY	TRBJ2-4	-	TRBV7-2
ASSSPGPKTTTDTQY	TRBJ2-3	-	TRBV7-2
ASRSDGYEQY	TRBJ2-7	-	TRBV5-1
ATSEGTEANYGYT	TRBJ1-2	-	TRBV24-1
ASSVEAGRGDTQY	TRBJ2-3	once	TRBV9
ASSQDGQGQLYGYT	TRBJ1-2	-	TRBV4-3
ASGSEGDTQY	TRBJ2-3	-	TRBV12-5
ASSTEARVTNGYT	TRBJ1-2	-	TRBV4-2
ASSQSRGQGPLH	TRBJ1-6	-	TRBV9
ATSSRDGPFPPGNEKLF	TRBJ1-4	few	TRBV15
ASSPAQGGNEKLF	TRBJ1-4	-	TRBV3-1/TRBV3-2
ASSRTQGKAKY	TRBJ2-7	-	TRBV12-3/TRBV12-4
ASVQGVSSPLH	TRBJ1-6	few	TRBV19
AWSRSGALGDTQY	TRBJ2-3	-	TRBV30
ASSYSQGEDTQY	TRBJ2-3	-	TRBV6-5
ASSFGSNTEAF	TRBJ1-1	-	TRBV13
ASSSPGADTEAF	TRBJ1-1	-	TRBV6-2/TRBV6-3
ASSLRGGSNEQY	TRBJ2-7	once	TRBV7-2
ASSQSWEYEQY	TRBJ2-7	-	TRBV2